Shown below are 24 T cell receptor beta chains from a single sample sequenced in a study of post-analysis software for immune sequencing data. General observations from the study: Comparison of patients with controls showed five TRBV segments more frequent in patients, TRBV5-6, TRBV5-1 and TRBV20-1 among them.

These receptors' targets are unknown. Incorporated into the TCR beta cDNA libraries were unique molecular identifiers, which served to reduce PCR and sequencing biases. TCRdb independently ran MiXCR on the PCR reads; one entry per CDR3 protein. The sample holds 740,000 or so distinct CDR3 sequences, 53% seen once. Sequenced: blood. The receptor set was obtained from a girl aged 10 to 17 with multiple sclerosis.

This rearrangement joins TRBV5-1 to TRBJ1-2; D gene ambiguous. The CDR3 runs to 15 residues. V lost 0 bases and J 4 bases, leaving 13 bases between the germline ends. Germline loops: CDR1 SGHRS, CDR2 YFSETQ. CDR3 loop: CASSLVADLRYGYTF. The DNA for the CDR3 is TGCGCCAGCAGCTTGGTCGCAGACCTCCGCTATGGCTACACCTTC. The complete variable domain, with remaining parts taken from reference TRBV5-1 and TRBJ1-2, reads KAGVTQTPRYLIKTRGQQVTLSCSPISGHRSVSWYQQTPGQGLQFLFEYFSETQRNKGNFPGRFSGRQFSNSRSEMNVSTLELGDSALYLCASSLVADLRYGYTFGSGTRLTVV.

V is TRBV20-1 and J is TRBJ1-6; 7 positions match TRBD1. The junction had 8 bases not matched to a gene; V was cut back by 5 bases and J by 4 bases. The CDR3 is 15 residues long. Germline V gene data show CDR1 as DFQATT and CDR2 as SNEGSKA (reference sequence). CDR3 residues: CSAGQGQRYNSPLHF. The CDR3 DNA is TGCAGTGCTGGCCAGGGACAGAGGTATAATTCACCCCTCCACTTT.

This clonotype was seen a single time. The CDR3 DNA follows: TGTGCCAGCAGCCCTGGGAGAACACTCGGAGAGCAGTACTTC. Protein: CASSPGRTLGEQYF. The chain has TRBV3-1 and TRBJ2-5, with a possible D match to TRBD2 (5 bases). Trimming removed 4 bases at V and 11 bases at J, with 20 bases between. From germline, CDR1 is LGHDT and CDR2 YNNKEL (reference sequence). This CDR3 has 14 amino acids.

The rearrangement joins TRBV7-9 to TRBJ2-1, with 11 bases matching TRBD1. The trim removed 4 bases at V and 2 bases at J, leaving 4 bases unmatched. CDR1 SEHNR and CDR2 FQNEAQ come from the germline V gene (reference sequence). CDR3 size: 16 residues. The CDR3 region is CASSSPGQGAYNEQFF. The CDR3 DNA sequence: TGTGCCAGCAGCTCACCGGGACAGGGGGCCTACAATGAGCAGTTCTTC.

The chain carries TRBV5-1 and TRBJ1-2; D gene unclear. V gave up 4 bases and J gave up 8 bases, with 21 bases separating them. Germline CDR1 SGHRS, CDR2 YFSETQ. CDR3 length: 15 residues. This chain's CDR3 is CASSRRPPRARGYTF. CDR3 sequence (DNA): TGCGCCAGCAGCCGCCGCCCCCCGAGGGCGCGAGGCTACACCTTC.

The V gene is TRBV28, the J gene TRBJ2-7; TRBD2 aligns across 11 bases. This CDR3 has 14 residues. Germline V CDR1 and CDR2: MDHEN, SYDVKM. With 5 bases clipped from V and 7 bases from J, the junction kept 7 bases outside the gene matches. As DNA, the CDR3 is TGTGCCAGCAGTGCACTAGCGGGGGTAGGGGAGCAGTACTTC. Translation gives CASSALAGVGEQYF. Based on the CDR3 plus reference TRBV28 and TRBJ2-7, the full variable domain is DVKVTQSSRYLVKRTGEKVFLECVQDMDHENMFWYRQDPGLGLRLIYFSYDVKMKEKGDIPEGYSVSREKKERFSLILESASTNQTSMYLCASSALAGVGEQYFGPGTRLTVT.

A few counts support this clonotype. The chain uses TRBV27 and TRBJ2-4; a possible D gene is TRBD2 (7 bases). The CDR3 totals 18 residues. V shed 0 bases and J shed 1 base, with 16 bases lying between them. Looked up from germline, CDR1 is MNHEY and CDR2 is SMNVEV (reference sequence). The CDR3, as DNA: TGTGCCAGCAGTTTATCGCGGGGGCCCCAGGCGGCCAAAAACATTCAGTACTTC. It codes for CASSLSRGPQAAKNIQYF.

The chain has TRBV20-1 and TRBJ2-3; D may match TRBD1 or TRBD2 (8 bases each). V was shortened by 8 bases and J by 8 bases, with 23 bases between the two germline ends. CDR1 DFQATT and CDR2 SNEGSKA come from the germline V gene (reference sequence). This CDR3 has 14 amino acids. CDR3 DNA sequence: TGCAGTCCCGCACAGGGGGGCGGGAGGACTACGCAGTATTTT. This codes for CSPAQGGGRTTQYF.

The chain carries TRBV29-1 and TRBJ2-1; a possible D gene is TRBD2 (6 bases). CDR1 SQVTM and CDR2 ANQGSEA come from the germline V gene. With 1 base removed from V and 5 bases from J, the gap between germline ends came to 12 bases. This CDR3 contains 14 residues. CDR3 amino acids: CSVEGVAADNEQFF. The CDR3 region has the DNA TGCAGCGTTGAAGGGGTAGCGGCCGACAATGAGCAGTTCTTC.

V and J are TRBV29-1 and TRBJ2-3, with D perhaps matching TRBD1 (6 bases). This CDR3 is 13 amino acids long. V was trimmed by 5 bases and J by 2 bases, leaving 11 bases between them. Germline values: CDR1 SQVTM, CDR2 ANQGSEA. The CDR3 here is CSVLTGLTDTQYF. The CDR3 coding sequence is TGCAGCGTTTTGACAGGCCTCACAGATACGCAGTATTTT.

The genes are TRBV5-1 and TRBJ1-4; D call uncertain. The CDR3 consists of 14 residues. CDR1 SGHRS and CDR2 YFSETQ come from the germline V gene. V was trimmed by 6 bases and J by 0 bases, leaving 9 bases between them. The CDR3 loop is CASTTDATNEKLFF. The CDR3 bases are TGCGCCAGCACGACCGATGCAACTAATGAAAAACTGTTTTTT.

The chain joins TRBV27 to TRBJ2-1, with 8 bases aligning to TRBD2. The J call may be in error: the DNA end matches TRBJ2-7 better. The CDR3 covers 13 residues. Germline V gives CDR1 MNHEY, CDR2 SMNVEV (reference sequence). CDR3 nucleotide sequence: TGTGCCAGCAACCGAGCGGGAGCATACGAGCAGTACTTC. It specifies CASNRAGAYEQYF.

The V gene is TRBV7-9, the J gene TRBJ1-3; D gene ambiguous. Trimming took off 2 bases at V and 7 bases at J, with 24 bases between the two ends. CDR3 length: 18 residues. CDR1 is SEHNR and CDR2 is FQNEAQ in the germline V gene (reference sequence). The CDR3 reads CASSLHGLAGVVANTIYF. Here the CDR3 DNA reads TGTGCCAGCAGCTTACACGGACTAGCAGGCGTCGTGGCGAACACCATATATTTT.

Only a few counts were recorded for this clonotype. V and J are TRBV5-1 and TRBJ2-3, with 9 bases that match TRBD2. The CDR3 consists of 16 residues. Losses at the gene ends were 1 base for V and 6 bases for J; bases not matched to a gene: 9. CDR1 and CDR2 (germline): SGHRS, YFSETQ. The CDR3 reads CASSLSGGGALDTQYF. For the CDR3, the DNA is TGCGCCAGCAGCTTGAGTGGCGGGGGGGCCCTCGATACGCAGTATTTT.

This clonotype was seen only once. The DNA for the CDR3 is TGTGCCAGCAGATCACACGACACAGATACGCAGTATTTT. Protein sequence: CASRSHDTDTQYF. The chain uses TRBV27 and TRBJ2-3, with no clear D. This CDR3 region has 13 residues. Germline lookup yields CDR1 MNHEY and CDR2 SMNVEV (reference sequence). V was cut by 6 bases and J by 2 bases, with 9 bases left in between.

The chain joins TRBV7-3 to TRBJ1-2; 8 bases are shared with TRBD1. Germline V gene lookup returns CDR1 SGHTA and CDR2 FQGTGA. The CDR3 consists of 15 residues. J lost 8 bases, V lost 4 bases, and 12 bases had no gene match. The DNA for the CDR3 is TGTGCCAGCAGCTCCGGTCAGACAGGGGCGGAAGGCTACACCTTC. Amino acids: CASSSGQTGAEGYTF.

This clonotype was picked up a small number of times. Here the CDR3 reads CASSPGARGETQYF. The CDR3 DNA follows: TGTGCCAGCAGTCCCGGGGCTCGCGGAGAGACCCAGTACTTC. The chain uses TRBV7-9 and TRBJ2-5; the D gene could be TRBD1 or TRBD2 (5 bases each). This CDR3 is 14 amino acids long. Deletions cut 6 bases from V and 4 bases from J, with 15 bases between. Germline assignment: CDR1 SEHNR and CDR2 FQNEAQ (reference sequence).

The chain uses TRBV4-1 and TRBJ2-1, with D perhaps matching TRBD1 (6 bases). The DNA end lines up better with TRBJ2-7; the J call may be wrong. The length of the CDR3 is 15 residues. Germline V gene lookup returns CDR1 MGHRA and CDR2 YSYEKL. The DNA of the CDR3 is TGCGCCAGCAGGCCTTTAACAGGGAGTGCCGCCGAGCAGTACTTC. Encoded protein: CASRPLTGSAAEQYF.

The rearrangement links TRBV20-1 to TRBJ1-1, with D uncertain. The CDR3 sequence is 15 residues long. With 0 bases removed from V and 5 bases from J, the gap between germline ends came to 16 bases. CDR1 DFQATT and CDR2 SNEGSKA come from the germline V gene (reference sequence). As DNA, the CDR3 is TGCAGTGCTAGAGACCTTCGAAGATCCGAGACTGAAGCTTTCTTT. Its translation: CSARDLRRSETEAFF.

The chain joins TRBV7-2 to TRBJ2-2, with D possibly TRBD1 on 6 matching bases. This CDR3 has 14 residues. Trimming shortened V by 8 bases and J by 3 bases, and 13 bases separated the two germline ends. Germline assignment: CDR1 SGHTA and CDR2 FQGNSA. CDR3 region: CASGRGWDTGELFF. The CDR3 nucleotides read TGTGCCAGCGGAAGGGGGTGGGACACCGGGGAGCTGTTTTTT. Complete variable domain (other parts from reference TRBV7-2 and TRBJ2-2): GAGVSQSPSNKVTEKGKDVELRCDPISGHTALYWYRQSLGQGLEFLIYFQGNSAPDKSGLPSDRFSAERTGGSVSTLTIQRTQQEDSAVYLCASGRGWDTGELFFGEGSRLTVL.

This clonotype has a handful of counts. The V and J genes are TRBV20-1 and TRBJ2-7; 7 bases fit TRBD2. Looked up from germline, CDR1 is DFQATT and CDR2 is SNEGSKA (reference sequence). There are 12 residues in the CDR3. V shed 6 bases, J shed 5 bases, and the junction held 7 bases outside the gene matches. The DNA of the CDR3 is TGCAGTGCAGGGGCGGGGGTCCACGAGCAGTACTTC. Translation: CSAGAGVHEQYF.

The chain employs TRBV9 and TRBJ2-2; D is possibly TRBD1 (6 bases). Deletions cut 3 bases from V and 0 bases from J, with 12 bases between. CDR1 is SGDLS, CDR2 YYNGEE, per germline. This CDR3 contains 16 residues. CDR3 nucleotide sequence: TGTGCCAGCAGCGATCGGACAGTGGCGAACACCGGGGAGCTGTTTTTT. It encodes CASSDRTVANTGELFF.

This chain uses TRBV29-1 with TRBJ1-2; weak D call: TRBD1 (5 bases). The CDR3 sequence is 15 residues long. The V gene's germline CDR1 is SQVTM and CDR2 ANQGSEA. Trimming shortened V by 2 bases and J by 0 bases, and 13 bases separated the two germline ends. The DNA of the CDR3 is TGCAGCGTTGAAAAAGGGCGGACACCTAACTATGGCTACACCTTC. As protein: CSVEKGRTPNYGYTF.

The chain combines TRBV14 with TRBJ2-1; 7 bases agree with TRBD2. V gave up 6 bases and J gave up 9 bases; unmatched junction bases: 5. Germline V gene lookup returns CDR1 SGHDN and CDR2 FVKESK. The CDR3 loop spans 12 amino acids. The CDR3 nucleotides are TGTGCCAGCAGTCGACTAGCCGTTGAGCAGTTCTTC. Translated: CASSRLAVEQFF.